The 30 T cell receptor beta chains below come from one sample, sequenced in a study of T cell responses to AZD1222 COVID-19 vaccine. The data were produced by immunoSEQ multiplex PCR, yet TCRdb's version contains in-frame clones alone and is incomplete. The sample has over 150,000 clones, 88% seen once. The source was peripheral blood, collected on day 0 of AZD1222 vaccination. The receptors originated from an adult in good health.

The CDR3: CASSLGGGPTGELFF. CDR3 nucleotides: TGTGCCAGCAGTTTAGGAGGGGGGCCCACCGGGGAGCTGTTTTTT. The chain is built from TRBV27 and TRBJ2-2; D may correspond to TRBD1 or TRBD2 (6 bases each). CDR3 length: 15 residues. V was cut by 2 bases and J by 4 bases, with 11 bases left in between. CDR1 MNHEY and CDR2 SMNVEV come from the germline V gene (reference sequence).

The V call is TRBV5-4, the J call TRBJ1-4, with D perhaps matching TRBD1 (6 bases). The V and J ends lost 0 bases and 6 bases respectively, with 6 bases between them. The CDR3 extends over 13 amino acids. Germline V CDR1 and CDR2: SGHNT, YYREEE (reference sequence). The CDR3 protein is CASSLAGDEKLFF. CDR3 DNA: TGTGCCAGCAGCTTGGCAGGGGATGAAAAACTGTTTTTT.

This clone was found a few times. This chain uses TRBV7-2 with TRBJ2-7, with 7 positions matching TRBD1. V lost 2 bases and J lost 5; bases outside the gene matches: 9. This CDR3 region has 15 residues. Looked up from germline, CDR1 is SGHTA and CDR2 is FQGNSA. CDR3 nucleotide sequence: TGTGCCAGCAGCTTATCCTCGGACAGGACCCACGAGCAGTACTTC. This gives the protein CASSLSSDRTHEQYF.

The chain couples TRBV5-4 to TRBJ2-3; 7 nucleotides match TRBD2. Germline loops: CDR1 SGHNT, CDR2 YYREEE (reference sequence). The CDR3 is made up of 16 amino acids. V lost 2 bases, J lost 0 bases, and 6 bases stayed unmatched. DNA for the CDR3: TGTGCCAGCAGCTTTGGAGGGCGGGGGAGCACAGATACGCAGTATTTT. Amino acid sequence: CASSFGGRGSTDTQYF. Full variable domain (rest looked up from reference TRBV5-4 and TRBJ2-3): ETGVTQSPTHLIKTRGQQVTLRCSSQSGHNTVSWYQQALGQGPQFIFQYYREEENGRGNFPPRFSGLQFPNYSSELNVNALELDDSALYLCASSFGGRGSTDTQYFGPGTRLTVL.

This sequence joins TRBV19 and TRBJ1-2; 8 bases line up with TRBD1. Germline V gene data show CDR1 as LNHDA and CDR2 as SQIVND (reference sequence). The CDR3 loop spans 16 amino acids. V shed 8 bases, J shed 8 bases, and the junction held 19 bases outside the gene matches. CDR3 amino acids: CASRTGGPSAAEGYTF. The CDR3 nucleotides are TGTGCCAGTCGAACAGGGGGGCCGAGTGCCGCGGAAGGCTACACCTTC.

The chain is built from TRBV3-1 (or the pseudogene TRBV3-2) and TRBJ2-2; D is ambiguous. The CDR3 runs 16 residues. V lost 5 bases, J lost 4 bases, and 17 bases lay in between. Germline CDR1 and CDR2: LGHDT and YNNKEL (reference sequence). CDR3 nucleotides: TGTGCCAGCAGCTCCGGGCCGCTGTCAGCCACCGGGGAGCTGTTTTTT. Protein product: CASSSGPLSATGELFF.

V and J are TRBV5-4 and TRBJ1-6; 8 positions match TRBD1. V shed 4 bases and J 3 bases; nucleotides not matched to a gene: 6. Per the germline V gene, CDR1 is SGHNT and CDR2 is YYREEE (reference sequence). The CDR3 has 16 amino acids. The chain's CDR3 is CASSGKTGDYNSPLHF. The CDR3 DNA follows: TGTGCCAGCAGCGGAAAGACAGGGGACTATAATTCACCCCTCCACTTT.

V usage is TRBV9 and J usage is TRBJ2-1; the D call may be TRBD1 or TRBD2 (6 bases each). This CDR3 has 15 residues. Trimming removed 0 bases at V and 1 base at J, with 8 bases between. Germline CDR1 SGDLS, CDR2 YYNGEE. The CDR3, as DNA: TGTGCCAGCAGCGTAGTAGGGGGGTCCTACAATGAGCAGTTCTTC. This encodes CASSVVGGSYNEQFF.

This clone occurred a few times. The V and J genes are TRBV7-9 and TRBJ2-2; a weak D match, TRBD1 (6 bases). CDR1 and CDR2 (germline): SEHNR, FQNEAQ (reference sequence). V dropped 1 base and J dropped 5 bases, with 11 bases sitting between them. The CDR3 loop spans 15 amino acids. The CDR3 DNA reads TGTGCCAGCAGCTTAGTCCAGGGGTTGACCGGGGAGCTGTTTTTT. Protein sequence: CASSLVQGLTGELFF.

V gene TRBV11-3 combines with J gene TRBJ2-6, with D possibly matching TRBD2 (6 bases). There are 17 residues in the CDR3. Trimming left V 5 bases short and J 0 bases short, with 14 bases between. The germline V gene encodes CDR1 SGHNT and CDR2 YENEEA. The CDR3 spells CASSATGGYSGANVLTF. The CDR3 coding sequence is TGTGCCAGCAGCGCTACCGGGGGATACTCTGGGGCCAACGTCCTGACTTTC. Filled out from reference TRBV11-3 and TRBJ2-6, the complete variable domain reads EAGVVQSPRYKIIEKKQPVAFWCNPISGHNTLYWYLQNLGQGPELLIRYENEEAVDDSQLPKDRFSAERLKGVDSTLKIQPAELGDSAVYLCASSATGGYSGANVLTFGAGSRLTVL.

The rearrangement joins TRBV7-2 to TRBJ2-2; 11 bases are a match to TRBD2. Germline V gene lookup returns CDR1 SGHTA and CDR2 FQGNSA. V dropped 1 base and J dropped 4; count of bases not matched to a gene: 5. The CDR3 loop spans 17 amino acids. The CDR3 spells CASSLGLAGGPTGELFF. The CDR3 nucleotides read TGTGCCAGCAGCTTAGGGCTAGCGGGGGGCCCCACCGGGGAGCTGTTTTTT.

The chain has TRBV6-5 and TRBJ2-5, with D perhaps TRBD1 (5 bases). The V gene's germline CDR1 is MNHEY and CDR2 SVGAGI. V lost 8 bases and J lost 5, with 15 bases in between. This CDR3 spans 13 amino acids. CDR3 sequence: CASSQAPDETQYF. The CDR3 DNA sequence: TGTGCCAGCTCACAGGCGCCTGATGAGACCCAGTACTTC.

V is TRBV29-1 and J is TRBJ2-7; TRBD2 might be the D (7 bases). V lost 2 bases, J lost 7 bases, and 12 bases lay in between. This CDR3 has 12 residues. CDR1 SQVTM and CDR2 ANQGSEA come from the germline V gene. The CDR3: CSVETGGYEQYF. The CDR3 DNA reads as TGCAGCGTTGAAACGGGGGGCTATGAGCAGTACTTC.

The DNA of the CDR3 is TGTGCCAGCAGCTTAGAAAACAAGTCCCGGGACAGCTATGGCTACACCTTC. Its protein product is CASSLENKSRDSYGYTF. The V gene is TRBV11-2, the J gene TRBJ1-2; 7 bases line up with TRBD1. Germline V lookup: CDR1 SGHAT, CDR2 FQNNGV. The CDR3 consists of 17 residues. J lost 4 bases, V lost 0 bases, and 11 bases had no gene match.

The CDR3 here is CSAVQNTEAFF. DNA of the CDR3: TGCAGTGCTGTGCAGAACACTGAAGCTTTCTTT. The chain joins TRBV20-1 to TRBJ1-1, with D uncertain. The CDR3 contains 11 residues. Germline V gives CDR1 DFQATT, CDR2 SNEGSKA (reference sequence). The V gene lost 5 bases and the J gene lost 1 base, with 5 bases spanning the gap.

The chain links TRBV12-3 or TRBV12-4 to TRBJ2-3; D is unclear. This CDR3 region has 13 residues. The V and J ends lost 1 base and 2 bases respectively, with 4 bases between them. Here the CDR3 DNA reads TGTGCCAGCAGTTTAGGATTCACAGATACGCAGTATTTT. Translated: CASSLGFTDTQYF.

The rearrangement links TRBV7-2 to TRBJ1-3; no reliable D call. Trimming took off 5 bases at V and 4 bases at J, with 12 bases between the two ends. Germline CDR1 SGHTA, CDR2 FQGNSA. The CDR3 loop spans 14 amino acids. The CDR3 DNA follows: TGTGCCAGCAGCGCCCCCGGCGCGGGAAACACCATATATTTT. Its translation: CASSAPGAGNTIYF.

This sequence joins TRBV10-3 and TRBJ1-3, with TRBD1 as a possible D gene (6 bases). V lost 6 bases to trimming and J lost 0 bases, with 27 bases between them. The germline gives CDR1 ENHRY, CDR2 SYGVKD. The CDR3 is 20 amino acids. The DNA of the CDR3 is TGTGCCATCAGCACTCAGGGGACACAGGATCATGACTACTCTGGAAACACCATATATTTT. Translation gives CAISTQGTQDHDYSGNTIYF.

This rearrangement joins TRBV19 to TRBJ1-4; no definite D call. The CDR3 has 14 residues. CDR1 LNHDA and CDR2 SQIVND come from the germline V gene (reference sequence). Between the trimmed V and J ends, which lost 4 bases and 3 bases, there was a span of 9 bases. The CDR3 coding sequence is TGTGCCAGTAGTAAACAGTACGCTAATGAAAAACTGTTTTTT. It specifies CASSKQYANEKLFF.

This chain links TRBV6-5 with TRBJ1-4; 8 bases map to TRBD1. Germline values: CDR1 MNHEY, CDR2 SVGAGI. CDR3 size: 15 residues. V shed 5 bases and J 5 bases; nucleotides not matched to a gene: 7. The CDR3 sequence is CASSPDRVPNEKLFF. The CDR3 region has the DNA TGTGCCAGCAGTCCGGACAGGGTACCAAATGAAAAACTGTTTTTT.

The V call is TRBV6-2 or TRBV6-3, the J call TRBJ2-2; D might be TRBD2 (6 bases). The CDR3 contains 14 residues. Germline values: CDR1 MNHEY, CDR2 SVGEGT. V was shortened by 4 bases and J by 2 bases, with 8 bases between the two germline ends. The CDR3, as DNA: TGTGCCAGCAGTTGGGGGGTAAACACCGGGGAGCTGTTTTTT. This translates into CASSWGVNTGELFF.

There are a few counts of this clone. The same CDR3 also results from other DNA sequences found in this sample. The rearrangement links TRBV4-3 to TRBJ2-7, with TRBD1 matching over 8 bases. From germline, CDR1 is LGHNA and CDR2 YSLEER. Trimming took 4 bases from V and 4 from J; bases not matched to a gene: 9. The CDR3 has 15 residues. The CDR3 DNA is TGCGCCAGCAGCCGGGAAGGACAGGGCATTTACGAGCAGTACTTC. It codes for CASSREGQGIYEQYF.

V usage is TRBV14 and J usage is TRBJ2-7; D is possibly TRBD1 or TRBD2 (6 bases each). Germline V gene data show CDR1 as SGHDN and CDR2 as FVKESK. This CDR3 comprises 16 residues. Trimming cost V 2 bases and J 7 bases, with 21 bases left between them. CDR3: CASSQPGHGGLWEQYF. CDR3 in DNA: TGTGCCAGCAGCCAACCGGGACACGGGGGTCTTTGGGAGCAGTACTTC.

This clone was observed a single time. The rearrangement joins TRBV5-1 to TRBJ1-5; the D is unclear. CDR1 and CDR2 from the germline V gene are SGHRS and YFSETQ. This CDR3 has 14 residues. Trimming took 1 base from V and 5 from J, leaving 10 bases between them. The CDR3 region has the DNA TGCGCCAGCAGCTTGACGGGTGCGGATCAGCCCCAGCATTTT. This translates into CASSLTGADQPQHF.

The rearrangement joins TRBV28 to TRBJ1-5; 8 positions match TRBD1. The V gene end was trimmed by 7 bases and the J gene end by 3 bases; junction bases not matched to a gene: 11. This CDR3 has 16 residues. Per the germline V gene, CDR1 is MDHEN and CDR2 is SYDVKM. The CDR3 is CASTPRGTGNNQPQHF. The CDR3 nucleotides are TGTGCCAGCACTCCTAGAGGGACAGGCAACAATCAGCCCCAGCATTTT.

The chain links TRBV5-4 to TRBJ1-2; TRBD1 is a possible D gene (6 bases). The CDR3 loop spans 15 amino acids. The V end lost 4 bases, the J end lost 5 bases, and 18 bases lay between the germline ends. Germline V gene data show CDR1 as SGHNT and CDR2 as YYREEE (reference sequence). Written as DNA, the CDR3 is TGTGCCAGCAGCACCGGACAGACAACATTTTATGGCTACACCTTC. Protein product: CASSTGQTTFYGYTF. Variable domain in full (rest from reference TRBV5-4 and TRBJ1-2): ETGVTQSPTHLIKTRGQQVTLRCSSQSGHNTVSWYQQALGQGPQFIFQYYREEENGRGNFPPRFSGLQFPNYSSELNVNALELDDSALYLCASSTGQTTFYGYTFGSGTRLTVV.

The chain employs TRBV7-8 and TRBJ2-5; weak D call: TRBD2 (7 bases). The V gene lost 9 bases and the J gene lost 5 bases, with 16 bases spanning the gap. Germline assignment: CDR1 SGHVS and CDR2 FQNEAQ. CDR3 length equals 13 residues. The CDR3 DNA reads TGTGCCAGTGCCCGGGGGGCCTATGAGACCCAGTACTTC. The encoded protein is CASARGAYETQYF.

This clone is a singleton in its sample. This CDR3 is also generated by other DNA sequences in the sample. For the CDR3, the DNA is TGTGCCAGCAGCCAGGCAGGGGCTGGTCAGCCCCAGCATTTT. Protein product: CASSQAGAGQPQHF. This rearrangement joins TRBV3-1 (or the pseudogene TRBV3-2) to TRBJ1-5; possibly TRBD1 for D (6 bases). Germline loops: CDR1 LGHDT, CDR2 YNNKEL (reference sequence). The CDR3 has 14 amino acids. Deletions cut 3 bases from V and 6 bases from J, with 12 bases between.

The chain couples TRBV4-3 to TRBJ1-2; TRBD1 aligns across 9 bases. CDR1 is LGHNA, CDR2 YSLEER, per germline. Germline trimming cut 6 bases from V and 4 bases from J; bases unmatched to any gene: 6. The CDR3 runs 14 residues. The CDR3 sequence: CASRPTGGSYGYTF. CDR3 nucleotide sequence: TGCGCCAGCAGACCAACAGGGGGCAGCTATGGCTACACCTTC.

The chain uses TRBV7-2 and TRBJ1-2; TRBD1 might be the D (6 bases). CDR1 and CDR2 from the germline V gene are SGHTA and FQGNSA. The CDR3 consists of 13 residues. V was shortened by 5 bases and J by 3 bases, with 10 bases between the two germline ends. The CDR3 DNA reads TGTGCCAGCAGCGGCCGACAGGACTATGGCTACACCTTC. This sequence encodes CASSGRQDYGYTF.